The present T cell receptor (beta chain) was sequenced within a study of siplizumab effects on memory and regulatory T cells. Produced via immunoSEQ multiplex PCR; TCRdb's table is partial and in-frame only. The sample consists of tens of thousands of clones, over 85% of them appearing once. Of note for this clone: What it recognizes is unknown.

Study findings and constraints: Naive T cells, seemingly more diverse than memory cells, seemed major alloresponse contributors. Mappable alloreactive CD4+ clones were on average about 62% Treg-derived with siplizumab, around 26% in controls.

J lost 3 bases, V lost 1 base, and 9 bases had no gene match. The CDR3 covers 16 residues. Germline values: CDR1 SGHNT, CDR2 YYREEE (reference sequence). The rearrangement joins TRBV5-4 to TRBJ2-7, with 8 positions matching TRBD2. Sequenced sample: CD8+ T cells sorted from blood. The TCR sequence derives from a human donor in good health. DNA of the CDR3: TGTGCCAGCAGCTTGAGGACTAGCAGAGCTGTCTACGAGCAGTACTTC. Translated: CASSLRTSRAVYEQYF.